This T cell receptor (beta chain) was recovered during a study of CD8+ T cells in alopecia areata. The treatment is: oral pan-JAK inhibitor, 5-10 mg twice daily. TCR sequencing used cDNA made by reverse transcription of extracted RNA. Clones were read by immunoSEQ multiplex PCR, and TCRdb kept only the in-frame ones, dropping some. Among 40,000 to 45,000 clones listed, roughly 92% were seen once. The sequenced sample was CD8+ T cells sorted from blood, obtained at week 24, from a patient treated with tofacitinib. The receptor was isolated from a human donor with alopecia areata.

CDR3 in DNA: TGTGCCAGCAGTGATGAGGACGGATCTGACAATGAGCAGTTCTTC. Translation gives CASSDEDGSDNEQFF. The rearrangement joins TRBV6-1 to TRBJ2-1; no firm D call. The CDR3 totals 15 residues. The ends were cut back, 3 bases at V and 5 bases at J, with 14 bases in the middle. Looked up from germline, CDR1 is MNHNS and CDR2 is SASEGT.